This note documents a single T cell receptor (beta chain) sequence. Its antigen is as yet unknown. The assay was immunoSEQ multiplex PCR, and TCRdb's table has in-frame clones only and misses some. This table holds approximately 2.5 million clones, under 95% found once. The sample comes from a study of shared clonotypes between healthy human individuals. Notes on the study in general: Few donors limited the genetic and exposure-history diversity represented.

The study drew all its donors from Caucasian adults living in Nashville, Tennessee. Germline values: CDR1 MDHEN, CDR2 SYDVKM. The V end lost 4 bases, the J end lost 1 base, and 10 bases lay between the germline ends. The CDR3 length is 14 residues. The sequencing sample was made of naive CD4+ T cells from PBMCs. Subset denoted: CD45RA+ positively selected. The TCR sequence derives from a man between 18 and 29 years old in good health. Some clones in this sample may be carry-over from other donors' samples. The chain carries TRBV28 and TRBJ1-2; maybe TRBD1 (6 bases). The CDR3 loop is CASSWAGDNYGYTF. The CDR3 DNA is TGTGCCAGCAGTTGGGCAGGGGATAACTATGGCTACACCTTC.